The 30 T cell receptor beta chains below come from one sample, sequenced in a study of tumor and adjacent non-tumor tissue in lung cancer. TCRbeta libraries were built with three rounds of nested PCR, modified from ARM-PCR. MiXCR, applied by TCRdb to the multiplex PCR reads, yields one record per CDR3 protein. The sample lists about 200,000 distinct CDR3 sequences, approximately 74% occurring once. RNA was extracted from bulk tissue without any cell sorting. Material: lung tumor tissue. All receptors come from a man aged 55-75 years with non-small cell lung cancer.

Comment on this clonotype: This may be a read error: a much more frequent sequence differs by one nucleotide. This chain links TRBV5-6 with TRBJ1-6; D gene unclear. V was shortened by 1 base and J by 14 bases, with 10 bases between the two germline ends. CDR1 and CDR2 from the germline V gene are SGHDT and YYEEEE. The CDR3 extends over 12 amino acids. CDR3 sequence reads: CASSLIGMALHF. CDR3 in DNA: TGTGCCAGCAGCTTGATCGGAATGGCCCTCCACTTT.

This clonotype appeared a few times. This sequence joins TRBV20-1 and TRBJ2-7; 8 nucleotides align to TRBD2. CDR3 length: 15 residues. Germline CDR1 DFQATT, CDR2 SNEGSKA (reference sequence). Trimming at V came to 6 bases and at J to 6 bases, leaving 16 bases not matched to a gene. The CDR3 bases are TGCAGTGCGGGATTCCTCGGGACTAGTATCTCCGAGCAGTACTTC. It encodes CSAGFLGTSISEQYF.

This clonotype was recorded a few times. The junction does not match germline at one end; this may be a read error. V usage is TRBV6-1 and J usage is TRBJ2-3, with no clear D. This CDR3 has 15 residues. CDR1 and CDR2 (germline): MNHNS, SASEGT. The CDR3 sequence is CAGSERVGGTDTQYF. In DNA form, the CDR3 reads TGTGCCGGCAGTGAACGGGTCGGCGGCACAGATACGCAGTATTTT.

As concerns this clonotype: This may arise from a read error, as a much more abundant clone is one base away. This chain links TRBV4-2 with TRBJ1-2; TRBD1 matches 7 bases. Germline CDR1 is LGHNA and CDR2 is YNFKEQ. This CDR3 has 17 amino acids. The CDR3 DNA sequence: TGTGCCAGCAGCCGGTACGGGGACAGCGGAGCTAACTATTGCTACACCTTC. Its protein product is CASSRYGDSGANYCYTF.

The chain joins TRBV20-1 to TRBJ2-1; D gene ambiguous. CDR1 is DFQATT, CDR2 SNEGSKA, per germline (reference sequence). V was cut by 6 bases and J by 8 bases, with 20 bases left in between. The CDR3 consists of 14 residues. CDR3 sequence reads: CSARKVSGHYEQFF. DNA for the CDR3: TGCAGTGCAAGGAAGGTGTCGGGCCACTATGAGCAGTTCTTC.

The genes are TRBV12-3 or TRBV12-4 and TRBJ1-4; 10 bases line up with TRBD1. This CDR3 spans 14 amino acids. V was pared by 10 bases and J by 6 bases, with 8 bases of the junction left unmatched. The CDR3, as DNA: TGTGCCAACACCATGGGGACAGGGGATGAAAAACTGTTTTTT. Residues: CANTMGTGDEKLFF.

J is TRBJ1-6 and V is TRBV11-3; D unresolved. In germline, CDR1 is SGHNT, CDR2 YENEEA. The germline V and J ends were trimmed by 4 bases and 8 bases, with 18 bases remaining between them. The CDR3 length is 16 residues. The CDR3 coding sequence is TGTGCCAGCAGCTCCGGCGGAACAGAGTTACATTCACCCCTCCACTTT. Amino acids: CASSSGGTELHSPLHF.

The rearrangement joins TRBV19 to TRBJ2-5; 7 bases are shared with TRBD2. Germline loops: CDR1 LNHDA, CDR2 SQIVND (reference sequence). J gave up 3 bases and V 4 bases, and 11 bases lay outside the gene matches. The CDR3 extends over 16 amino acids. The CDR3 protein is CASSTRLAGIKETQYF. DNA for the CDR3: TGTGCCAGTAGTACACGACTAGCTGGTATTAAAGAGACCCAGTACTTC.

Of note for this clonotype: The germline gene is not matched at one end of the junction; a read error may be the cause. The genes are TRBV5-4 and TRBJ1-2, with 8 bases matching TRBD1. CDR3 length: 14 amino acids. The germline V gene has CDR1 SGHNT and CDR2 YYREEE (reference sequence). The CDR3 DNA is TGTGCCAACAGCACCGTCAGGGGGCGGAATGGCTACACCTTC. Translation gives CANSTVRGRNGYTF.

This clonotype was found once. A clone one base away is much larger, so this may be a read error. The chain employs TRBV4-1 and TRBJ2-3; a possible D gene is TRBD2 (5 bases). This CDR3 has 15 amino acids. Germline values: CDR1 MGHRA, CDR2 YSYEKL. V lost 3 bases to trimming and J lost 2 bases, with 12 bases between them. The CDR3 DNA reads as TGCGCCAGCAGCCAGAGGGCGGATCTCACAGATACGCAGTATTTT. It yields the protein CASSQRADLTDTQYF.

This clonotype was seen at least ten times. J is TRBJ2-7 and V is TRBV29-1, with D uncertain. CDR1 SQVTM and CDR2 ANQGSEA come from the germline V gene. This CDR3 spans 13 amino acids. Between the trimmed V and J ends, which lost 7 bases and 0 bases, there was a span of 13 bases. The CDR3, as DNA: TGCAGCGCCGGAGACGTCAGCTCCTACGAGCAGTACTTC. As protein: CSAGDVSSYEQYF.

The table lists this clonotype with a few counts. The CDR3 does not close with the conserved phenylalanine or tryptophan, likely indicating a read error. This rearrangement joins TRBV4-3 to TRBJ2-7; D perhaps matches TRBD2 (6 bases). V lost 0 bases and J lost 1, with 10 bases in between. The CDR3 runs to 15 residues. CDR1 and CDR2 (germline): LGHNA, YSLEER. The CDR3 sequence: CASSQELAPSYEQYL. For the CDR3, the DNA is TGCGCCAGCAGCCAAGAGCTAGCGCCTTCCTACGAGCAGTACTTA.

Turning to this clonotype: Its ends do not fully match the called genes, so a read error is possible. V gene TRBV5-1 combines with J gene TRBJ1-6; 7 positions match TRBD1. There are 13 residues in the CDR3. The V gene's germline CDR1 is SGHRS and CDR2 YFSETQ. CDR3 nucleotides: TGCGCCACCAGCTGGGACAGAAGTTCACCCCTCCACTTT. Protein sequence: CATSWDRSSPLHF.

The chain has TRBV4-2 and TRBJ2-3, with D possibly TRBD1 on 5 matching bases. The CDR3 loop spans 16 amino acids. Germline CDR1 LGHNA, CDR2 YNFKEQ. Trimming stripped 8 bases from V and 1 base from J, with 19 bases between. The DNA for the CDR3 is TGTGCCAGCGGCCCTTTTGGGGCCTCTGGCACAGATACGCAGTATTTT. It codes for CASGPFGASGTDTQYF.

Points on this clonotype: A much more abundant neighbour one base away suggests this may be a read error. The chain joins TRBV20-1 to TRBJ2-5, with D unresolved. Germline CDR1 is DFQATT and CDR2 is SNEGSKA (reference sequence). The CDR3 has 15 residues. The V gene lost 6 bases and the J gene lost 5 bases, with 22 bases spanning the gap. The CDR3 region is CSAQVAGALHETQYF. CDR3 bases: TGCAGTGCCCAAGTAGCCGGTGCTCTCCACGAGACCCAGTACTTC.

This clonotype was observed a handful of times. The chain joins TRBV4-1 to TRBJ2-7; 8 nucleotides line up with TRBD1. Per germline, CDR1 MGHRA and CDR2 YSYEKL. The junction had 4 bases not matched to a gene; V was cut back by 1 base and J by 2 bases. The length of the CDR3 is 15 residues. The CDR3 region is CASSQAPTGAYEQYF. In DNA, the CDR3 is TGCGCCAGCAGCCAAGCGCCGACAGGGGCCTACGAGCAGTACTTC.

As for this clonotype: A read error may explain this, as a much larger clone is one base away. Without the conserved terminal phenylalanine or tryptophan, this CDR3 likely stems from a read error. The chain couples TRBV29-1 to TRBJ2-5; a weak D match, TRBD1 (5 bases). V was cut by 6 bases and J by 4 bases, with 9 bases left in between. The CDR3 is made up of 11 amino acids. From germline, CDR1 is SQVTM and CDR2 ANQGSEA. The CDR3 DNA follows: TGCAGCGTAAGGGGCGTAGAGACCCAGTACCTC. Amino acid sequence: CSVRGVETQYL.

This clonotype was detected many times. V and J are TRBV12-5 and TRBJ1-5; no definite D call. V was clipped by 1 base and J by 5 bases, with 6 bases between them. The CDR3 contains 13 residues. Germline values: CDR1 LGHNT, CDR2 FRNRAP. The CDR3 DNA is TGTGCTAGTGGTTTGGAAATCTATCAGCCCCAGCATTTT. This encodes CASGLEIYQPQHF.

About this clonotype itself: The germline gene is not matched at one end of the junction; a read error may be the cause. The CDR3 DNA is TGTGCCAGCAGTCCAACTAGCGGAGGAGCCACCGGGGCCAACTTCCTGACTTTC. Protein sequence: CASSPTSGGATGANFLTF. The V and J genes are TRBV11-2 and TRBJ2-6, with 8 bases lining up with TRBD2. The CDR3 has 18 residues. CDR1 and CDR2 from the germline V gene are SGHAT and FQNNGV.

Comment on this clonotype: Its ends do not fully match the called genes, so a read error is possible. The CDR3 bases are TGCGCCAGCAGTTACGGGTCGAACAATGAAGCTTTCTTT. It encodes CASSYGSNNEAFF. The V gene is TRBV5-1, the J gene TRBJ1-1, with unresolved D. CDR3 length equals 13 residues. The V gene's germline CDR1 is SGHRS and CDR2 YFSETQ.

The J gene is TRBJ1-4, the V gene TRBV29-1; no definite D call. Per the germline V gene, CDR1 is SQVTM and CDR2 is ANQGSEA. Trimming cost V 8 bases and J 7 bases, with 17 bases left between them. The CDR3 length is 13 residues. DNA for the CDR3: TGCAGCATTGGGATCTGGGCATGTGAAAAACTGTTTTTT. Protein sequence: CSIGIWACEKLFF.

Note on this clonotype: One base away lies a much larger clone, so this may be a sequencing read error. This rearrangement joins TRBV28 to TRBJ2-5; 7 bases match TRBD1. J gave up 5 bases and V 5 bases, and 14 bases lay outside the gene matches. CDR3 length: 16 amino acids. Germline V CDR1 and CDR2: MDHEN, SYDVKM. As DNA, the CDR3 is TGTGCCAGCAGTCCCACGGGGACAGTAATCGGGGAGACCCAGTACTTC. Its translation: CASSPTGTVIGETQYF.

As for this clonotype: One junction end disagrees with the germline gene, perhaps due to a read error. V gene TRBV12-3 or TRBV12-4 combines with J gene TRBJ1-1; TRBD1 is a possible D gene (5 bases). The CDR3 contains 13 residues. CDR3 nucleotide sequence: TGTGTCAGCAGTTTAGCGCTTGGTACAGGTGGTTTCTTC. Protein product: CVSSLALGTGGFF.

The rearrangement links TRBV28 to TRBJ2-6, with D possibly called TRBD1 or TRBD2 (5 bases each). The V and J ends lost 5 bases and 4 bases respectively, with 15 bases between them. Germline CDR1 MDHEN, CDR2 SYDVKM. The CDR3 is 16 residues long. The CDR3 sequence: CASSTDGDGGANVLTF. CDR3 nucleotide sequence: TGTGCCAGCAGTACGGACGGGGACGGAGGGGCCAACGTCCTGACTTTC.

Comments on this clonotype: Sequence at one end of the junction differs from germline and may be a read error. The chain combines TRBV11-3 with TRBJ1-1; possibly TRBD1 for D (6 bases). Germline-derived CDR1 and CDR2 are SGHNT and YENEEA. The CDR3 sequence is 15 residues long. The DNA of the CDR3 is TGTGCCAACAGCTACGGGACACGGGGGCCCCAGTCAGCTTTCTTC. Translated: CANSYGTRGPQSAFF. The full variable domain, completed using reference TRBV11-3 and TRBJ1-1, is EAGVVQSPRYKIIEKKQPVAFWCNPISGHNTLYWYLQNLGQGPELLIRYENEEAVDDSQLPKDRFSAERLKGVDSTLKIQPAELGDSAVYLCANSYGTRGPQSAFFGQGTRLTVV.

This clonotype was seen once. It may be a read error: a sequence one base away is much more abundant. This chain's CDR3 is CSAMRWGRNTGEMFF. CDR3 nucleotides: TGCAGTGCCATGAGGTGGGGGAGGAACACCGGGGAGATGTTTTTT. The genes are TRBV20-1 and TRBJ2-2; weak D call: TRBD2 (6 bases). CDR1 is DFQATT and CDR2 is SNEGSKA in the germline V gene (reference sequence). This CDR3 has 15 residues.

This clonotype occurred once. The chain is built from TRBV20-1 and TRBJ2-2, with 8 positions matching TRBD2. Germline CDR1 reads DFQATT; CDR2 reads SNEGSKA (reference sequence). V shed 8 bases, J shed 5 bases, and the junction held 10 bases outside the gene matches. The CDR3 is 14 residues long. In DNA, the CDR3 is TGCAGTCTTAGCGGGGAGACAAGGACCGGGGAGCTGTTTTTT. Protein: CSLSGETRTGELFF.

The J gene is TRBJ1-5, the V gene TRBV30; D remains unclear. CDR1 and CDR2 from the germline V gene are GTSNPN and SVGIG (reference sequence). CDR3 length equals 12 residues. Trimming shortened V by 5 bases and J by 4 bases, and 9 bases separated the two germline ends. The CDR3 nucleotides read TGTGCCTGGCAAAGAAGGAATCAGCCCCAGCATTTT. It yields the protein CAWQRRNQPQHF.

With respect to this clonotype: A read error is likely, as this CDR3 ends without the conserved phenylalanine or tryptophan. V is TRBV6-5 and J is TRBJ2-3, with 12 positions matching TRBD2. CDR1 is MNHEY, CDR2 SVGAGI, per germline. Trimming took 6 bases from V and 7 from J; bases not matched to a gene: 8. The CDR3 sequence is 15 residues long. For the CDR3, the DNA is TGTGCCAGCAGCCCTCTAGCGGGGGGGCAAAATACGCAGTATATT. Residues: CASSPLAGGQNTQYI.

A word on this clonotype: Because it lacks the conserved phenylalanine or tryptophan at the end, this CDR3 is likely a read error. CDR3 sequence (DNA): TGTGTCAGCAGTTTGGGGAGGGACAGGGCCGGCTACGAGCAGTACTTA. Encoded protein: CVSSLGRDRAGYEQYL. The chain has TRBV12-3 or TRBV12-4 and TRBJ2-7; 9 bases align to TRBD1. There are 16 residues in the CDR3.